These 13 T cell receptor beta chains share one sample of origin, sequenced in a study of OX40 agonist ivuxolimab in advanced cancers. The method behind the library was the immunoSEQ multiplex PCR assay. The immuneACCESS repertoire file appears here via TCRdb, limited to in-frame rearrangements. These files lack a portion of the clones; in checked studies, under half of the deficit traces to unresolved V genes, and the cause of the others is not known. For this sample there are about 60,000 clones; more than 80% appear just once. Of the sample, roughly 1.9% is held by the ten largest clones. The sample in question was CD4+ or CD8+ T cells sorted from blood, obtained in a trial of the OX40 agonist ivuxolimab. These receptors all stem from an adult with an advanced solid tumor such as melanoma, head and neck, liver or kidney cancer.

This chain joins TRBV5-1 and TRBJ2-7; TRBD2 agrees at 16 bases. The CDR3 consists of 20 residues. Germline lookup yields CDR1 SGHRS and CDR2 YFSETQ. V lost 4 bases to trimming and J lost 0 bases; unmatched junction nucleotides: 13. CDR3 loop: CASSHSPGLAGGGLSYEQYF. The DNA of the CDR3 is TGCGCCAGCAGCCACTCTCCGGGACTAGCGGGAGGGGGCCTCTCCTACGAGCAGTACTTC. Using reference TRBV5-1 and TRBJ2-7 for the parts outside the CDR3, the full variable domain is KAGVTQTPRYLIKTRGQQVTLSCSPISGHRSVSWYQQTPGQGLQFLFEYFSETQRNKGNFPGRFSGRQFSNSRSEMNVSTLELGDSALYLCASSHSPGLAGGGLSYEQYFGPGTRLTVT.

The rearrangement uses TRBV4-2 and TRBJ2-5, with 7 bases aligning to TRBD2. The J call could be wrong; TRBJ2-7 is a better fit for the DNA end. CDR1 is LGHNA and CDR2 is YNFKEQ in the germline V gene. The CDR3 has 15 residues. In nucleotides, the CDR3 is TGTGCCAGCAGCCAAGTGGGAGGGAGAGAAAACGAGCAGTACTTC. This codes for CASSQVGGRENEQYF.

The gene calls are TRBV7-3 and TRBJ2-7; D remains unclear. The V and J ends lost 2 bases and 6 bases respectively, with 11 bases between them. CDR3 length: 13 residues. CDR1 and CDR2 from the germline V gene are SGHTA and FQGTGA. This CDR3 reads CASSLLDGREQYF. The CDR3 DNA follows: TGTGCCAGCAGCTTATTGGACGGGCGCGAGCAGTACTTC.

The gene calls are TRBV5-4 and TRBJ2-2; weak D call: TRBD2 (5 bases). Germline loops: CDR1 SGHNT, CDR2 YYREEE (reference sequence). V lost 5 bases and J lost 6, with 11 bases in between. This CDR3 region has 13 residues. The CDR3 here is CASRRPGAGELFF. The DNA of the CDR3 is TGTGCCAGCAGACGGCCCGGGGCCGGGGAGCTGTTTTTT. Combining the CDR3 with reference TRBV5-4 and TRBJ2-2 gives the whole variable domain ETGVTQSPTHLIKTRGQQVTLRCSSQSGHNTVSWYQQALGQGPQFIFQYYREEENGRGNFPPRFSGLQFPNYSSELNVNALELDDSALYLCASRRPGAGELFFGEGSRLTVL.

V usage is TRBV4-2 and J usage is TRBJ2-2; D possibly corresponds to TRBD1 (5 bases). With 4 bases removed from V and 5 bases from J, the gap between germline ends came to 17 bases. Germline lookup yields CDR1 LGHNA and CDR2 YNFKEQ. CDR3 length: 16 amino acids. CDR3 bases: TGTGCCAGCAGCCCTAAAAGGGGTCAGTATACCGGGGAGCTGTTTTTT. Protein sequence: CASSPKRGQYTGELFF.

This chain uses TRBV18 with TRBJ2-7; 8 nucleotides line up with TRBD2. The J segment lost 2 bases and the V segment lost 3 bases, leaving 9 bases of the junction unmatched. This CDR3 is 16 amino acids long. Germline CDR1 and CDR2: KGHSH and LQKENI. The CDR3 region is CASSPRRTSTPYEQYF. CDR3 bases: TGTGCCAGCTCACCGAGGCGGACTAGCACTCCCTACGAGCAGTACTTC.

In its sample, this clone was seen a few times. V and J are TRBV5-1 and TRBJ2-3; the D is unclear. CDR3 length: 13 residues. Trimming pared 0 bases from V and 4 bases from J, leaving 6 bases between. CDR1 and CDR2 from the germline V gene are SGHRS and YFSETQ. As DNA, the CDR3 is TGCGCCAGCAGCTTGGAGCTGGCAGATACGCAGTATTTT. It specifies CASSLELADTQYF.

The J gene is TRBJ2-1, the V gene TRBV18; 7 nucleotides match TRBD2. The CDR3 runs 15 residues. Germline lookup yields CDR1 KGHSH and CDR2 LQKENI. V shed 3 bases and J 2 bases; nucleotides not matched to a gene: 4. CDR3 sequence: CASSPSSGTYNEQFF. The CDR3 region has the DNA TGTGCCAGCTCACCGTCCAGCGGGACCTACAATGAGCAGTTCTTC.

The V call is TRBV5-1, the J call TRBJ2-2; D unresolved. This CDR3 region has 12 residues. Trimming cost V 3 bases and J 3 bases, with 3 bases left between them. CDR1 is SGHRS and CDR2 is YFSETQ in the germline V gene. CDR3 bases: TGCGCCAGCAGCTATTACACCGGGGAGCTGTTTTTT. Its protein product is CASSYYTGELFF.

The chain combines TRBV4-1 with TRBJ1-1, with 7 bases that match TRBD1. Looked up from germline, CDR1 is MGHRA and CDR2 is YSYEKL. V trimming: 0 bases; J trimming: 7 bases; junction bases outside the gene matches: 11. There are 16 residues in the CDR3. The CDR3 loop reads CASSQDRTGSIYEAFF. For the CDR3, the DNA is TGCGCCAGCAGCCAAGACCGGACAGGTTCCATATATGAAGCTTTCTTT.

The gene calls are TRBV2 and TRBJ2-1; D unclear. Between the trimmed V and J ends, which lost 7 bases and 4 bases, there was a span of 11 bases. In germline, CDR1 is SNHLY, CDR2 FYNNEI. The length of the CDR3 is 13 residues. The CDR3 loop is CASKSKVYNEQFF. CDR3 nucleotides: TGTGCCAGCAAATCTAAAGTATACAATGAGCAGTTCTTC.

This chain connects TRBV2 to TRBJ2-7; unclear D gene. This CDR3 has 13 amino acids. Germline-derived CDR1 and CDR2 are SNHLY and FYNNEI. The V end was cut by 4 bases, the J end by 4 bases, with 11 bases between. CDR3 amino acids: CASSAENLYEQYF. The CDR3 DNA reads TGTGCCAGCAGTGCAGAAAACTTATACGAGCAGTACTTC.

Of note for this clone: Compared with germline, one end of the junction differs, possibly owing to a read error. The V call is TRBV7-2, the J call TRBJ2-7, with 9 bases matching TRBD2. This CDR3 is built from 14 residues. Germline loops: CDR1 SGHTA, CDR2 FQGNSA. The CDR3 here is CASSEWVGSGRSHF. In DNA form, the CDR3 reads TGTGCCAGCAGCGAGTGGGTGGGTAGCGGGAGATCCCACTTC.